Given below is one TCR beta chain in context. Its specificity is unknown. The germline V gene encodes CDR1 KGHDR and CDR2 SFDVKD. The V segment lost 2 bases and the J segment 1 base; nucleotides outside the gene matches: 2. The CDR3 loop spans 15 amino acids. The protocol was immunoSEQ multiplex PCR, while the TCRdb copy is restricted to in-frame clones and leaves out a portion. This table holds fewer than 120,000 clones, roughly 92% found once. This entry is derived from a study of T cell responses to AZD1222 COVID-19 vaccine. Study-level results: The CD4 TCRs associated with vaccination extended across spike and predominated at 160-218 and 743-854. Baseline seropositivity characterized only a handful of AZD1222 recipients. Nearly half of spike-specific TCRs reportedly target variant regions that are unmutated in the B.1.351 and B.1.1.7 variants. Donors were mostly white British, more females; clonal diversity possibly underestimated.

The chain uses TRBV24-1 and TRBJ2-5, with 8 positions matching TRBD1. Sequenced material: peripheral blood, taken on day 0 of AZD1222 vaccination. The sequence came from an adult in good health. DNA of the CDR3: TGTGCCACCAGTGATTACAGGGGGAGCCAAGAGACCCAGTACTTC. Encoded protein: CATSDYRGSQETQYF.